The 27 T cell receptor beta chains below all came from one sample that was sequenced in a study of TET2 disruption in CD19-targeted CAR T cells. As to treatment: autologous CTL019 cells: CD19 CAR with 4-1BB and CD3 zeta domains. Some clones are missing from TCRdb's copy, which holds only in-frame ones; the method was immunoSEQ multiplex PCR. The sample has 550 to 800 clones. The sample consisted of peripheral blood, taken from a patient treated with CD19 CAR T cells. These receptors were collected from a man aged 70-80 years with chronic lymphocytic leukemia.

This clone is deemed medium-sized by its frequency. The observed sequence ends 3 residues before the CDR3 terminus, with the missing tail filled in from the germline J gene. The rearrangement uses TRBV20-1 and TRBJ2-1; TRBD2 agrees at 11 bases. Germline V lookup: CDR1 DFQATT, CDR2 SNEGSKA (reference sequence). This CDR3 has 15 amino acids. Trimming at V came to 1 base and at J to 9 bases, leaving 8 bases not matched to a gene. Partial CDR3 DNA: TGCAGTGCTAGAGTTCCAACTAGCGGGGGACTTGAG. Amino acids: CSARVPTSGGLE. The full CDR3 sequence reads CSARVPTSGGLEQFF.

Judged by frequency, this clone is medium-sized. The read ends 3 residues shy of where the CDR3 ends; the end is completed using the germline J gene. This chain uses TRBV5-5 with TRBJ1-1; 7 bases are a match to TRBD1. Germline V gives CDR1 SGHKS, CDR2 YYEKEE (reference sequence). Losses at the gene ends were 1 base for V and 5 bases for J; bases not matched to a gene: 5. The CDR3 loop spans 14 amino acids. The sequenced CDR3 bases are TGTGCCAGCAGCTTGAGTGAGACAGGGACTGAA. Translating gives CASSLSETGTE. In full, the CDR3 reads CASSLSETGTEAFF.

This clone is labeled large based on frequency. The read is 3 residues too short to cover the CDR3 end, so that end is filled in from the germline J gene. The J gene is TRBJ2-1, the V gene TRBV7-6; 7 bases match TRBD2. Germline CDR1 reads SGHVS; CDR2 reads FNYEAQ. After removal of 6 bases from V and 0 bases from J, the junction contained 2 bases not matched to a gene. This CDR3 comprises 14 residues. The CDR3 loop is CASRRGSSYNEQFF. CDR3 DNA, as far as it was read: TGTGCCAGCAGGCGCGGGAGCTCCTACAATGAG.

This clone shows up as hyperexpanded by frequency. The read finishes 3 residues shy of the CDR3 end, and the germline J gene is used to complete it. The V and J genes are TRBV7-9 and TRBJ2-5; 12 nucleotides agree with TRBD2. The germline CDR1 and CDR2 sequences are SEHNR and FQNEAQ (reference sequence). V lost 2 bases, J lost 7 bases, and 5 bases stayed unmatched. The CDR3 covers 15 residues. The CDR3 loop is CASSLYSSGGATQYF. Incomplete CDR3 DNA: TGTGCCAGCAGCTTATATTCTAGCGGGGGGGCGACC.

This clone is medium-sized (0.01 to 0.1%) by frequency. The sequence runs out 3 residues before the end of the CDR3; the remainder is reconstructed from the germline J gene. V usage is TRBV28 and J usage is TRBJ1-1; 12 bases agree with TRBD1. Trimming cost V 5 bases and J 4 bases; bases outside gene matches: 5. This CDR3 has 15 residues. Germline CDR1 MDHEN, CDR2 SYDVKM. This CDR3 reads CASSGTGGATTEAFF. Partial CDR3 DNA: TGTGCCAGCAGTGGGACAGGGGGCGCAACCACTGAA.

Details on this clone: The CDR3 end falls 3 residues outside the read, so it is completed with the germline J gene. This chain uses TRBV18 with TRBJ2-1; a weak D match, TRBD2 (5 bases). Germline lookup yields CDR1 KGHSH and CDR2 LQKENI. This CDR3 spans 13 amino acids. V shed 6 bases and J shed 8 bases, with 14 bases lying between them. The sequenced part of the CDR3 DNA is TGTGCCAGCTCGCTTAGCGCGCGCTATGAG. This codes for CASSLSARYE. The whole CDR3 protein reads CASSLSARYEQFF.

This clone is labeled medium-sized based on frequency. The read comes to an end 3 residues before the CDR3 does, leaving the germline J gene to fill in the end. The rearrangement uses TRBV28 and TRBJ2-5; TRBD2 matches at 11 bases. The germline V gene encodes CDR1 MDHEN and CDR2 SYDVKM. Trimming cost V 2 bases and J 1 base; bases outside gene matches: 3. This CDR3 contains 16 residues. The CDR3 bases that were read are TGTGCCAGCAGTTTAATGGGGACTAGCGGCCAAGAGACC. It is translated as CASSLMGTSGQET. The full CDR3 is CASSLMGTSGQETQYF.

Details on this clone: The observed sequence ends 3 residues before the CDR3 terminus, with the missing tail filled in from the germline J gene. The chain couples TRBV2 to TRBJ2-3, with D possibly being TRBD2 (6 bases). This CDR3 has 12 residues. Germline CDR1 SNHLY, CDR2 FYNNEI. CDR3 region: CASRRDLETQYF. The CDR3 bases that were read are TGTGCCAGCAGACGGGACTTGGAGACG.

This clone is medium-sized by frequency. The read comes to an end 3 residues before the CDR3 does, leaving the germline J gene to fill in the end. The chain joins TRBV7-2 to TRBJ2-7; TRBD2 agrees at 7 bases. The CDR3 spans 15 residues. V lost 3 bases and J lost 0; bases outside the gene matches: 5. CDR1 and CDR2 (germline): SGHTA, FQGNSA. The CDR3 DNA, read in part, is TGTGCCAGCAGCTTTGCAGCGGGGAACTCCTACGAG. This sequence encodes CASSFAAGNSYE. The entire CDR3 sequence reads CASSFAAGNSYEQYF.

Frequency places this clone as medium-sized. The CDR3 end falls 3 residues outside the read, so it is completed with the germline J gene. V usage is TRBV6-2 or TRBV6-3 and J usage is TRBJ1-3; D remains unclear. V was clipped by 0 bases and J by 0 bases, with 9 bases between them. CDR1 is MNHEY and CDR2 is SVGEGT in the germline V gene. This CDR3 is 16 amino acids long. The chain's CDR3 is CASSYSQIRSGNTIYF. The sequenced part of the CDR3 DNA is TGTGCCAGCAGTTACTCTCAGATCCGCTCTGGAAACACC.

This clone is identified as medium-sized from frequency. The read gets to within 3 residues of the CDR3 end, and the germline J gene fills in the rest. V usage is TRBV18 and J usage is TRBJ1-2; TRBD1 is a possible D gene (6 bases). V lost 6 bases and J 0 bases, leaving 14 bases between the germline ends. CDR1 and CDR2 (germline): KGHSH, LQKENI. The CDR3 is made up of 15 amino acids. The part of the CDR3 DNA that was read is TGTGCCAGCTCCCTAAACAGGGAAGCTAACTATGGC. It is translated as CASSLNREANYG. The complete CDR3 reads CASSLNREANYGYTF.

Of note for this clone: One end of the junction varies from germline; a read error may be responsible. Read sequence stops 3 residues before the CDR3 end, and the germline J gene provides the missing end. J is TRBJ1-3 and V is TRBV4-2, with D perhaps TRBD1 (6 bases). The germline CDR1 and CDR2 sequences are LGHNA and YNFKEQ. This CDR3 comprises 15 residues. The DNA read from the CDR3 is TGCGCCAGCAGCCAAAGGACAGCTCCTGGAAACACC. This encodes CASSQRTAPGNT. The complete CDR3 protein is CASSQRTAPGNTIYF.

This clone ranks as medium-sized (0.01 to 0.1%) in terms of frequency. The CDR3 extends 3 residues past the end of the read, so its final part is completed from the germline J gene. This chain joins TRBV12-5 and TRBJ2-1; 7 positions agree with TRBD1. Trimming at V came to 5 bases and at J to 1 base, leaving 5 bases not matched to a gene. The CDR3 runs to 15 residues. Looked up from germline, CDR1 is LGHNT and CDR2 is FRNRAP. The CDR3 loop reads CASGTDRVSYNEQFF. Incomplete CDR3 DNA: TGTGCTAGTGGTACCGACAGGGTTTCCTACAATGAG.

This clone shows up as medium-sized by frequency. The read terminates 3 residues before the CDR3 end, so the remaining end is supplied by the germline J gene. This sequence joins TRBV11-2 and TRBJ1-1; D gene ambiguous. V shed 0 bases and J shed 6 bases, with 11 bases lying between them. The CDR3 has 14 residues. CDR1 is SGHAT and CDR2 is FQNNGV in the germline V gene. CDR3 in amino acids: CASSLDRREAEAFF. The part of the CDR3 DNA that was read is TGTGCCAGCAGCTTAGATCGGCGGGAAGCTGAA.

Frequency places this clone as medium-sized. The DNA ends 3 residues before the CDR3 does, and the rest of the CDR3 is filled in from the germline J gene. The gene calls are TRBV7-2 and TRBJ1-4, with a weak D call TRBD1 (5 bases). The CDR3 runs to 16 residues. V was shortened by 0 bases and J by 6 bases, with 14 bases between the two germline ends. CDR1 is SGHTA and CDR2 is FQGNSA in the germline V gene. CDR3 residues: CASSLAAGVWDEKLFF. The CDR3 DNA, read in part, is TGTGCCAGCAGCTTAGCGGCGGGGGTGTGGGATGAAAAA.

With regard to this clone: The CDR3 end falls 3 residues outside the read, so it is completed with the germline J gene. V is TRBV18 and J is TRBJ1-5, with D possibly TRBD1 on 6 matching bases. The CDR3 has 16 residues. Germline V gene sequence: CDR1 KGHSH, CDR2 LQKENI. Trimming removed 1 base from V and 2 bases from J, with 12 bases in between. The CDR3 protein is CASSPRGGGGNQPQHF. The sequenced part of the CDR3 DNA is TGTGCCAGCTCACCACGGGGGGGCGGGGGCAATCAGCCC.

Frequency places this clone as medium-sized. CDR3 protein: CASSRRQENTGELFF. The covered CDR3 bases are TGTGCCAGCTCACGACGACAGGAGAACACCGGGGAG. The rearrangement links TRBV18 to TRBJ2-2; a weak D match, TRBD1 (6 bases). The read is 3 residues too short to cover the CDR3 end, so that end is filled in from the germline J gene. The CDR3 sequence is 15 residues long. Looked up from germline, CDR1 is KGHSH and CDR2 is LQKENI. The V end was cut by 4 bases, the J end by 1 base, with 10 bases between. Together with reference TRBV18 and TRBJ2-2, the CDR3 gives the full variable domain: NAGVMQNPRHLVRRRGQEARLRCSPMKGHSHVYWYRQLPEEGLKFMVYLQKENIIDESGMPKERFSAEFPKEGPSILRIQQVVRGDSAAYFCASSRRQENTGELFFGEGSRLTVL.

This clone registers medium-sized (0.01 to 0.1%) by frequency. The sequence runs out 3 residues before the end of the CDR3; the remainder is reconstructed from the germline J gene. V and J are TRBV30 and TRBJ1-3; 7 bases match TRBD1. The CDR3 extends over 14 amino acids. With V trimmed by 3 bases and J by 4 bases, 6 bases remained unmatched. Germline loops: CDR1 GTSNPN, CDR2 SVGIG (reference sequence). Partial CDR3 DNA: TGTGCCTGGAGGATACAGGGGACGGGAAACACC. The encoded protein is CAWRIQGTGNT. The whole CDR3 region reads CAWRIQGTGNTIYF.

The CDR3 loop is CSASSYRAQDTEAFF. CDR3 DNA (partial): TGCAGTGCTAGTTCCTACAGGGCCCAGGACACTGAA. The chain uses TRBV20-1 and TRBJ1-1; D possibly corresponds to TRBD1 (6 bases). The observed sequence ends 3 residues before the CDR3 terminus, with the missing tail filled in from the germline J gene. The germline CDR1 and CDR2 sequences are DFQATT and SNEGSKA (reference sequence). The CDR3 length is 15 residues. The V end was cut by 3 bases, the J end by 3 bases, with 17 bases between.

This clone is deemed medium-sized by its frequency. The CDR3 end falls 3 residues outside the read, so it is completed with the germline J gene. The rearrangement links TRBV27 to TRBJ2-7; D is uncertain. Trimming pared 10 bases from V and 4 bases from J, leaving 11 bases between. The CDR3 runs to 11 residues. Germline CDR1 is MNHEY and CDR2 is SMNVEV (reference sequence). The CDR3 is CATTFAYEQYF. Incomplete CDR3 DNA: TGTGCCACCACCTTCGCGTACGAG.

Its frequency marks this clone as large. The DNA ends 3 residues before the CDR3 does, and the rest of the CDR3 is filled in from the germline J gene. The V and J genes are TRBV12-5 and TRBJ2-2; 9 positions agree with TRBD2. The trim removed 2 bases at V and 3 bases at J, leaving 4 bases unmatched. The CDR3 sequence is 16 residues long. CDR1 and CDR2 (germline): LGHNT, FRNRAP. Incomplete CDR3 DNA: TGTGCTAGTGGTTTGTCGGCGGGGGGGCACACCGGGGAG. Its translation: CASGLSAGGHTGE. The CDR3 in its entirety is CASGLSAGGHTGELFF.

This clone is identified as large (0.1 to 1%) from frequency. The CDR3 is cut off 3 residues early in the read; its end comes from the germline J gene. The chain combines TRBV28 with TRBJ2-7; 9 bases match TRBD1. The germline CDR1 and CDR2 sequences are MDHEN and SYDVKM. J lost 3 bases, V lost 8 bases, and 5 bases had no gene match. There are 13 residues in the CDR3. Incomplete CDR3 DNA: TGTGCCAGCGGACCGACAGGGGGCTACGAG. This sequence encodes CASGPTGGYE. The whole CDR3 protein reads CASGPTGGYEQYF.

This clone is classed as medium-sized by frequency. The CDR3 here is CSAWDRQETQYF. The sequenced part of the CDR3 DNA is TGCAGTGCTTGGGACAGACAAGAGACC. The chain has TRBV20-1 and TRBJ2-5; 7 positions agree with TRBD1. The read terminates 3 residues ahead of where the CDR3 ends, so the germline J gene completes it. The CDR3 covers 12 residues. The germline gives CDR1 DFQATT, CDR2 SNEGSKA (reference sequence). The trim removed 5 bases at V and 2 bases at J, leaving 2 bases unmatched.

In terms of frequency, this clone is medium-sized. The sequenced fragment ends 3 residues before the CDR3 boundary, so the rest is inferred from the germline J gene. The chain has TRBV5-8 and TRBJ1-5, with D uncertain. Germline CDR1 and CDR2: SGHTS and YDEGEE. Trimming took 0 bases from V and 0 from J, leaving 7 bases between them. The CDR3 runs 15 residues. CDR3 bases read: TGTGCCAGCAGCTTGGCAGGATCTAGCAATCAGCCC. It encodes CASSLAGSSNQP. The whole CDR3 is CASSLAGSSNQPQHF.

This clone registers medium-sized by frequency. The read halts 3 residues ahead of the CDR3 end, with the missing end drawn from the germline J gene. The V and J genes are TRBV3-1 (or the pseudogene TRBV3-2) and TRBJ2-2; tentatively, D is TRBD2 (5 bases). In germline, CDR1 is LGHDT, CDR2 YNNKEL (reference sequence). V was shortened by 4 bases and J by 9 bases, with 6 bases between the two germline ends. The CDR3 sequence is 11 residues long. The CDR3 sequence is CASSPDWELFF. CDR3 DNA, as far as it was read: TGTGCCAGCAGCCCGGACTGGGAG.

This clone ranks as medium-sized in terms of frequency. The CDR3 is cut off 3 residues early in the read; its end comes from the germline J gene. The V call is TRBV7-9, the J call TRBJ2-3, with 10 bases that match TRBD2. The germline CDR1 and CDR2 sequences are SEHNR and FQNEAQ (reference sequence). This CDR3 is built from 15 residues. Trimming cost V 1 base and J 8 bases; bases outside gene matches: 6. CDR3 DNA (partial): TGTGCCAGCAGCTTAGGGTCTAGCGGGGGATCTACG. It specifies CASSLGSSGGST. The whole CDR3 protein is CASSLGSSGGSTQYF.

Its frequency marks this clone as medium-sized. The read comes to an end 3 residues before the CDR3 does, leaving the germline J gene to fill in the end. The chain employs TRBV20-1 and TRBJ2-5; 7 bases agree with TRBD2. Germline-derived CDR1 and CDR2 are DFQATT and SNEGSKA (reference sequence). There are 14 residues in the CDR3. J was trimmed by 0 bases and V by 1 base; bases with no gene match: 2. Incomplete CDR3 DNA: TGCAGTGCTAGAGTGGCGGGGGACCAAGAGACC. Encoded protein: CSARVAGDQET. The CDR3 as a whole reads CSARVAGDQETQYF.